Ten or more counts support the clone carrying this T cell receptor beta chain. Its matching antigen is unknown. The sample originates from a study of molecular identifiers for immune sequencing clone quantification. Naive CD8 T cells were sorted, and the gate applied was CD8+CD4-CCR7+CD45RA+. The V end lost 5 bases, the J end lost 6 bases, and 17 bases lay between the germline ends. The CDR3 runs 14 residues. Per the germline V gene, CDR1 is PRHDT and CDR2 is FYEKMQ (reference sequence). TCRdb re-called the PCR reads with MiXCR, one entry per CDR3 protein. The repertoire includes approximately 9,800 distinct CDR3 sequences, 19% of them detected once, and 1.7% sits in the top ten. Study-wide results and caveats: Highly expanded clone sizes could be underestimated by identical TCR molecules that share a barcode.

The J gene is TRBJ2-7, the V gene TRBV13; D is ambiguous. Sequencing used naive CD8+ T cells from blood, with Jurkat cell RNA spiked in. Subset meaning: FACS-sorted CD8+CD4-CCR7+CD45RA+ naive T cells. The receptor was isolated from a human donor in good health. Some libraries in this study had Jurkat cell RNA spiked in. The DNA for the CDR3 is TGTGCCAGCAGCCAGTCGACCAGCTTCGGCGAGCAGTACTTC. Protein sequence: CASSQSTSFGEQYF.